There are many counts of the clone carrying this T cell receptor (beta chain). The antigen is undetermined. The data are from a study of human T cells and chemical hapten exposure. Findings and caveats of the study: There was no change with DPC sensitization in TCRs above 1 in 1000 frequency.

In the library, unique molecular identifiers were attached to individual cDNA molecules. Each CDR3 protein gets one entry after TCRdb re-called the RACE reads with MiXCR. This table has some 46,000 distinct CDR3 sequences, 4.3% appearing once. J was trimmed by 4 bases and V by 3 bases; bases with no gene match: 7. CDR1 is SGHNT and CDR2 is YYREEE in the germline V gene (reference sequence). There are 16 residues in the CDR3. Specified time point: healthy volunteer bleed at 2 weeks. Whole blood that had not been fractionated was the source of extracted total RNA. Sequences were obtained from whole blood. J is TRBJ2-5 and V is TRBV5-4, with 12 bases aligning to TRBD2. This sequence originates from a female donor in good health. Some clones in this sample may be carry-over from other donors' samples. The CDR3 bases are TGTGCCAGCAGCTCTCCGACTAGCGGGGGTGCAGAGACCCAGTACTTC. This sequence encodes CASSSPTSGGAETQYF.